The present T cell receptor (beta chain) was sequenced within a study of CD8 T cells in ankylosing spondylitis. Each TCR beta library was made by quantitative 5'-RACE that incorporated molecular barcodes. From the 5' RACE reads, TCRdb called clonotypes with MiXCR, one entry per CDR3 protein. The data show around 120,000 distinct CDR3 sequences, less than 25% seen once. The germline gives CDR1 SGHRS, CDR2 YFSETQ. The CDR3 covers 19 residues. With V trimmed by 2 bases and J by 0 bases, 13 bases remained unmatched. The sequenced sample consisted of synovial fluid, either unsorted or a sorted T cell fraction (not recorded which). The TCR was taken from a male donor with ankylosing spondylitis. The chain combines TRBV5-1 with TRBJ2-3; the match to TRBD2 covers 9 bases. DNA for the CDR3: TGCGCCAGCAGCTTCTCGCCCCTAGCGGGAACCACTAGCACAGATACGCAGTATTTT. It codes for CASSFSPLAGTTSTDTQYF. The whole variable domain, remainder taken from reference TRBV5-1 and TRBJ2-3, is KAGVTQTPRYLIKTRGQQVTLSCSPISGHRSVSWYQQTPGQGLQFLFEYFSETQRNKGNFPGRFSGRQFSNSRSEMNVSTLELGDSALYLCASSFSPLAGTTSTDTQYFGPGTRLTVL.